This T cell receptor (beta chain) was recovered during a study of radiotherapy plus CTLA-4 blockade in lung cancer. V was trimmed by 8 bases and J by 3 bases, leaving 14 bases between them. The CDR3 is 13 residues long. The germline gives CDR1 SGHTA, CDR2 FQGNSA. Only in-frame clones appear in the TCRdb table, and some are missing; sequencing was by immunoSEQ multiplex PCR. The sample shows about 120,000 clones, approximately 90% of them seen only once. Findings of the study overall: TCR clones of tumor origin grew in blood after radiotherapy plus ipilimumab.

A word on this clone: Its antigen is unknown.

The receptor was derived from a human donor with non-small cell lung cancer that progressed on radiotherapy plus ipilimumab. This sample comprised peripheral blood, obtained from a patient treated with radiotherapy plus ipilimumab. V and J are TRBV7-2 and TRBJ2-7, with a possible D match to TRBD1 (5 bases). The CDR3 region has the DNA TGTGCCAGCTCTCTTGACAGAAACTACGAGCAGTACTTC. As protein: CASSLDRNYEQYF.